Below, 19 T cell receptor beta chains from the same sample are listed, as sequenced in a study of radiotherapy plus CTLA-4 blockade in lung cancer (dated by TCRdb to about 2018). Receptor libraries were prepared by the immunoSEQ multiplex PCR assay. TCRdb obtained this table from immuneACCESS and retained in-frame rearrangements with V and J assigned. These tables miss some clones; where compared with another copy, unresolved V genes account for less than half of the shortfall, and the remainder is unexplained. This sample is represented by some 45,000 clones; about 72% of them were singletons. Clones ranked in the top ten supply more than 6.5% of the sample. The source was peripheral blood, collected from a patient treated with radiotherapy plus ipilimumab. Source of these receptors: a human donor with non-small cell lung cancer who had stable disease on radiotherapy plus ipilimumab.

The chain links TRBV28 to TRBJ1-1; D is uncertain. This CDR3 region has 14 residues. Between the trimmed V and J ends, which lost 2 bases and 2 bases, there was a span of 9 bases. The germline V gene has CDR1 MDHEN and CDR2 SYDVKM. This CDR3 is CASSLGTDNTEAFF. For the CDR3, the DNA is TGTGCCAGCAGTTTAGGTACAGACAACACTGAAGCTTTCTTT.

This clone has a single count. The V gene is TRBV7-2, the J gene TRBJ1-6, with D hard to call. CDR1 is SGHTA, CDR2 FQGNSA, per germline. Trimming removed 2 bases from V and 13 bases from J, with 15 bases in between. CDR3 size: 14 residues. CDR3 in amino acids: CASSLPTQALPLHF. CDR3 bases: TGTGCCAGCAGCTTACCGACCCAGGCGCTTCCCCTCCACTTT.

This clone appeared a few times. The V and J genes are TRBV10-3 and TRBJ1-2, with D maybe TRBD1 (6 bases). The CDR3 has 16 amino acids. The V and J ends lost 10 bases and 4 bases respectively, with 25 bases between them. CDR1 and CDR2 (germline): ENHRY, SYGVKD. CDR3 residues: CATEKDSGQIGYGYTF. CDR3 DNA: TGTGCCACTGAGAAGGACTCCGGACAGATCGGCTATGGCTACACCTTC.

V usage is TRBV25-1 and J usage is TRBJ1-3; 11 nucleotides align to TRBD1. The CDR3 consists of 17 residues. V lost 6 bases, J lost 4 bases, and 11 bases stayed unmatched. CDR1 MGHDK and CDR2 SYGVNS come from the germline V gene. The CDR3 DNA follows: TGTGCCAGCAGCGCCGGGACAGGGGGTCGGGGAGGAAACACCATATATTTT. Its protein is CASSAGTGGRGGNTIYF.

The CDR3: CASSLASSGVNTEAFF. The CDR3 DNA sequence: TGCGCCAGCAGCTTGGCCTCATCAGGGGTGAACACTGAAGCTTTCTTT. The V call is TRBV5-1, the J call TRBJ1-1, with D possibly matching TRBD1 (6 bases). Trimming took 0 bases from V and 0 from J, leaving 12 bases between them. The CDR3 extends over 16 amino acids. CDR1 is SGHRS and CDR2 is YFSETQ in the germline V gene.

The chain carries TRBV15 and TRBJ1-2, with 7 bases identical to TRBD1. Losses at the gene ends were 7 bases for V and 1 base for J; bases not matched to a gene: 15. CDR3 size: 17 residues. Germline V CDR1 and CDR2: LNHNV, YYDKDF (reference sequence). CDR3 DNA: TGTGCCACCACCGCCGACAGGGAAACTCAAAGTAACTATGGCTACACCTTC. It translates to CATTADRETQSNYGYTF.

V is TRBV19 and J is TRBJ2-5; TRBD1 agrees at 11 bases. This CDR3 is built from 14 residues. Trimming took 7 bases from V and 4 from J; bases not matched to a gene: 5. CDR1 and CDR2 (germline): LNHDA, SQIVND (reference sequence). For the CDR3, the DNA is TGTGCCAGTAATCTCGGACAGGGGGCAGAGACCCAGTACTTC. It yields the protein CASNLGQGAETQYF. The full variable domain, its missing parts supplied by reference TRBV19 and TRBJ2-5, is DGGITQSPKYLFRKEGQNVTLSCEQNLNHDAMYWYRQDPGQGLRLIYYSQIVNDFQKGDIAEGYSVSREKKESFPLTVTSAQKNPTAFYLCASNLGQGAETQYFGPGTRLLVL.

V usage is TRBV4-3 and J usage is TRBJ2-1, with unresolved D. This CDR3 contains 11 residues. The V end was cut by 0 bases, the J end by 7 bases, with 1 base between. Germline assignment: CDR1 LGHNA and CDR2 YSLEER. The CDR3 coding sequence is TGCGCCAGCAGCCAAGAGAATGAGCAGTTCTTC. This encodes CASSQENEQFF.

V and J are TRBV30 and TRBJ2-2, with TRBD1 matching over 9 bases. Germline V gene sequence: CDR1 GTSNPN, CDR2 SVGIG (reference sequence). The J segment lost 2 bases and the V segment lost 1 base, leaving 8 bases of the junction unmatched. The CDR3 is made up of 17 amino acids. CDR3 in DNA: TGTGCCTGGAGTGGATACAGGGGGCTGACTAACACCGGGGAGCTGTTTTTT. It translates to CAWSGYRGLTNTGELFF. The entire variable domain, with the rest obtained from reference TRBV30 and TRBJ2-2, is as follows: SQTIHQWPATLVQPVGSPLSLECTVEGTSNPNLYWYRQAAGRGLQLLFYSVGIGQISSEVPQNLSASRPQDRQFILSSKKLLLSDSGFYLCAWSGYRGLTNTGELFFGEGSRLTVL.

This clone was observed a single time. The DNA of the CDR3 is TGTGCCAGCAGCTTAGTACTGGGAGATTCACCCCTCCACTTT. It translates to CASSLVLGDSPLHF. The chain employs TRBV7-2 and TRBJ1-6; D ambiguous. The CDR3 extends over 14 amino acids. Between the trimmed V and J ends, which lost 1 base and 8 bases, there was a span of 9 bases. Germline V CDR1 and CDR2: SGHTA, FQGNSA.

V and J are TRBV6-6 and TRBJ2-3; D may match TRBD1 or TRBD2 (6 bases each). CDR3 size: 14 residues. Germline V gene data show CDR1 as MNHNY and CDR2 as SVGAGI (reference sequence). V shed 5 bases and J shed 4 bases, with 13 bases lying between them. The CDR3 DNA is TGTGCCAGCAGTGTGTATGGGGGGCCAGATACGCAGTATTTT. Encoded protein: CASSVYGGPDTQYF.

The chain uses TRBV5-1 and TRBJ2-3, with 13 bases aligning to TRBD2. From germline, CDR1 is SGHRS and CDR2 YFSETQ. The CDR3 spans 18 residues. With V trimmed by 4 bases and J by 0 bases, 8 bases remained unmatched. The CDR3 DNA is TGCGCCAGCAGCAAAGGACTAGCGGGGGTCCTTAGCACAGATACGCAGTATTTT. Protein: CASSKGLAGVLSTDTQYF.

This clone has a single count. The rearrangement links TRBV5-1 to TRBJ1-2; 8 bases fit TRBD1. The germline gives CDR1 SGHRS, CDR2 YFSETQ. The CDR3 covers 14 residues. The V and J ends lost 4 bases and 4 bases, in that order; junction bases with no gene match: 6. CDR3 sequence (DNA): TGCGCCAGCAGCGTCAGGACAGGGTTCTATGGCTACACCTTC. This codes for CASSVRTGFYGYTF. The full variable domain, its missing parts supplied by reference TRBV5-1 and TRBJ1-2, is KAGVTQTPRYLIKTRGQQVTLSCSPISGHRSVSWYQQTPGQGLQFLFEYFSETQRNKGNFPGRFSGRQFSNSRSEMNVSTLELGDSALYLCASSVRTGFYGYTFGSGTRLTVV.

There are a few counts of this clone. This sequence joins TRBV6-5 and TRBJ1-1, with TRBD1 matching over 7 bases. CDR1 is MNHEY, CDR2 SVGAGI, per germline. V was pared by 0 bases and J by 5 bases, with 6 bases of the junction left unmatched. The CDR3 covers 15 residues. The CDR3 is CASSYSQGLGTEAFF. CDR3 bases: TGTGCCAGCAGTTACTCACAGGGGCTGGGAACTGAAGCTTTCTTT.

V is TRBV6-5 and J is TRBJ2-7; a weak D match, TRBD2 (6 bases). The CDR3 contains 14 residues. Per the germline V gene, CDR1 is MNHEY and CDR2 is SVGAGI. Trimming removed 5 bases at V and 0 bases at J, with 11 bases between. The CDR3 nucleotides are TGTGCCAGCAGTGAATGGAGGGGCTCCTACGAGCAGTACGTC. Translation: CASSEWRGSYEQYV.

This clone came up once. The rearrangement links TRBV6-4 to TRBJ1-5; tentative D call: TRBD1 (6 bases). This CDR3 spans 18 amino acids. Between the trimmed V and J ends, which lost 8 bases and 0 bases, there was a span of 23 bases. CDR1 and CDR2 from the germline V gene are MRHNA and SNTAGT. Here the CDR3 DNA reads TGTGCCAGCCTTGTGGGCAAGGGGGACGGTTATAGCAATCAGCCCCAGCATTTT. This sequence encodes CASLVGKGDGYSNQPQHF.

The J gene is TRBJ1-1, the V gene TRBV5-4; the D gene is possibly TRBD1 (5 bases). V dropped 0 bases and J dropped 1 base, with 13 bases sitting between them. CDR1 and CDR2 from the germline V gene are SGHNT and YYREEE (reference sequence). The CDR3 consists of 16 residues. The CDR3 DNA sequence: TGTGCCAGCAGCTTGGAGGGTAGGGGAGGGAACACTGAAGCTTTCTTT. It is translated as CASSLEGRGGNTEAFF.

This chain joins TRBV18 and TRBJ1-2; D is uncertain. The CDR3 totals 15 residues. Trimming removed 3 bases from V and 0 bases from J, with 11 bases in between. Germline V lookup: CDR1 KGHSH, CDR2 LQKENI. The CDR3 reads CASSPQAGPNYGYTF. The CDR3, as DNA: TGTGCCAGCTCACCTCAGGCAGGCCCTAACTATGGCTACACCTTC.

J is TRBJ1-2 and V is TRBV21-1. TRBV21-1 is assigned pseudogene status. This CDR3 has 12 residues. The CDR3 reads CASSKGRARYTF. DNA for the CDR3: TGTGCCAGCAGCAAAGGTAGGGCCCGCTACACCTTC.